This T cell receptor (beta chain) was recovered during a study of T cells in narcolepsy. The overall study: Donors had narcolepsy type 1 or type 2, or were healthy controls.

TCRdb keeps only in-frame clones here, not all; method: immunoSEQ multiplex PCR. The sample contains tens of thousands of clones, 78% of which appear only once. The table lists this clone with a count of one. Its antigen is unidentified. The germline CDR1 and CDR2 sequences are KGHSH and LQKENI. V dropped 0 bases and J dropped 5 bases, with 14 bases sitting between them. This CDR3 contains 15 residues. Findings of the study overall: Reportedly, autoreactive clonotypes were serially detected in patients' blood but not controls'. Autoreactive HCRT-specific and TRIB2-specific clonotypes were marked in same-patient CSF-versus-blood CD4+ comparisons.

The chain carries TRBV18 and TRBJ2-7; TRBD1 might be the D (5 bases). This sequence originates from a human donor with narcolepsy. Sample: CD45RA- memory CD4+ T cells from PBMCs. The CDR3: CASSPPGAGSHEQYF. The CDR3 DNA sequence: TGTGCCAGCTCACCACCCGGAGCAGGGTCCCACGAGCAGTACTTC.